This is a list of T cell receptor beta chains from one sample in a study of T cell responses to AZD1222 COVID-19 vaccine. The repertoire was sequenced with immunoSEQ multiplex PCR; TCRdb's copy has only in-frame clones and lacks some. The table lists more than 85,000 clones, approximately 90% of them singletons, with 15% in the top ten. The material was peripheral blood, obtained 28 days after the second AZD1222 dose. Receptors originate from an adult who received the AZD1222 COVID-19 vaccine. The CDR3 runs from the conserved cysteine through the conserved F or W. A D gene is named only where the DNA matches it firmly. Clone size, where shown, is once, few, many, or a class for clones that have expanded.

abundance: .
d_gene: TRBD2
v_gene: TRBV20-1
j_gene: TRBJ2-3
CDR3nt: TGCAGTGCTAGTTATAGCGGGGGCACAGATACGCAGTATTTT
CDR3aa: CSASYSGGTDTQYF

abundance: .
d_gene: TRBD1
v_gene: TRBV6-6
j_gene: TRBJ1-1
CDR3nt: TGTGCCAGCAGTCCCTTGTGGGCGGGACAGATTTACACTGAAGCTTTCTTT
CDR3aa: CASSPLWAGQIYTEAFF

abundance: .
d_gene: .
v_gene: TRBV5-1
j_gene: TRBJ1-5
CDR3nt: TGCGCCAGCAGCCTCGGGACAAACATTAATCAGCCCCAGCATTTT
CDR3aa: CASSLGTNINQPQHF

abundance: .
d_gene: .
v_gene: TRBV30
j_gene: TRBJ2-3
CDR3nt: TGTGCCTGGAGTGTAGGGTGGGGCACAGATACGCAGTATTTT
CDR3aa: CAWSVGWGTDTQYF

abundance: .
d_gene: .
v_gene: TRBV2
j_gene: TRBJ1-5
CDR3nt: TGTGCCAGCAGTCTAGCGCGGGGCTTTGGCAATCAGCCCCAGCATTTT
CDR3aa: CASSLARGFGNQPQHF

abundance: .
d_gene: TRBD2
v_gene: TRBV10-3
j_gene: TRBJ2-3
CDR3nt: TGTGCCGGGACTAGCGGGAGCGGCACAGATACGCAGTATTTT
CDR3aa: CAGTSGSGTDTQYF

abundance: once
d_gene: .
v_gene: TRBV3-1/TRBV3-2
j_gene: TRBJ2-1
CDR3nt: TGTGCCAGCAGCCAAGATCCGGGGGGCCCCTCCCGTGAGCAGTTCTTC
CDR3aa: CASSQDPGGPSREQFF

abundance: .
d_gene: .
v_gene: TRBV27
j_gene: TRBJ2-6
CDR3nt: TGTGCCAGCAGTTCCATGGACACCTCTGGGGCCAACGTCCTGACTTTC
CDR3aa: CASSSMDTSGANVLTF

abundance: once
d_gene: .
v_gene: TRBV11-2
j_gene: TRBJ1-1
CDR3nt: TGTGCCAGCAGCTTAGATTTACCACATGAAGCTTTCTTT
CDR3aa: CASSLDLPHEAFF

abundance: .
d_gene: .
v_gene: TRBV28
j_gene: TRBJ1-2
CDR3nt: TGTGCCAGCAGTGAGTATTCAGGACAGCGGGGCTACACCTTC
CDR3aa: CASSEYSGQRGYTF

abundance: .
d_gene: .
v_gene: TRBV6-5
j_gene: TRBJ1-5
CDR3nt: TGTGCCAGCAGCGTAGATAGCAATCAGCCCCAGCATTTT
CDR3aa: CASSVDSNQPQHF

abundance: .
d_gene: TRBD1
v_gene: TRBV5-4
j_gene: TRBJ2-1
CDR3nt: TGTGCCAGCAGCTCCCGGGACAGGGACTACAATGAGCAGTTCTTC
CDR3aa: CASSSRDRDYNEQFF

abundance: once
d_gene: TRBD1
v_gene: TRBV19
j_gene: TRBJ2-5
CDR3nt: TGTGCCAGTAGTGTCAACAGGGGGCGTGAGACCCAGTACTTC
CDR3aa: CASSVNRGRETQYF

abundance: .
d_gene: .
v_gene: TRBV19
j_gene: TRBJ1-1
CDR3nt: TGTGCCAGTACTACCCTAGGGACGGGGGGCACTGAAGCTTTCTTT
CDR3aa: CASTTLGTGGTEAFF

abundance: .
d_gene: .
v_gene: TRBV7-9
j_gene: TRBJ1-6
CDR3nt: TGTGCCAGCAGCTTAGTATTTGATTCACCCCTCCACTTT
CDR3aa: CASSLVFDSPLHF

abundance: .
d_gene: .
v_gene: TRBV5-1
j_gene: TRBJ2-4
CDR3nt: TGCGCCAGCAGCTTAGGCTACATTCAGTACTTC
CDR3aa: CASSLGYIQYF

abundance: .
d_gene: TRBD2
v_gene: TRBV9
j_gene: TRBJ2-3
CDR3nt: TGTGCCAGCAGCGGACTAGCGGGGGAGCCAGGGACTAGCACAGATACGCAGTATTTT
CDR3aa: CASSGLAGEPGTSTDTQYF

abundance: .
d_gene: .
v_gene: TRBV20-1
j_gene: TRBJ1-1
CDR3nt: TGCAGTGCTAGTGGTCAAGAGTACGGGGGACAGAACACTGAAGCTTTCTTT
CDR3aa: CSASGQEYGGQNTEAFF

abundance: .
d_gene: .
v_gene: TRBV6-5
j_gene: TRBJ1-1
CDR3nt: TGTGCCAGCGGACAACAGGTGAACACTGAAGCTTTCTTT
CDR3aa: CASGQQVNTEAFF

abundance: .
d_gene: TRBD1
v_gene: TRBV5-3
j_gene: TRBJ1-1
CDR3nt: TGTGCCAGAAAGGGGGCGAGGAACACTGAAGCTTTCTTT
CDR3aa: CARKGARNTEAFF